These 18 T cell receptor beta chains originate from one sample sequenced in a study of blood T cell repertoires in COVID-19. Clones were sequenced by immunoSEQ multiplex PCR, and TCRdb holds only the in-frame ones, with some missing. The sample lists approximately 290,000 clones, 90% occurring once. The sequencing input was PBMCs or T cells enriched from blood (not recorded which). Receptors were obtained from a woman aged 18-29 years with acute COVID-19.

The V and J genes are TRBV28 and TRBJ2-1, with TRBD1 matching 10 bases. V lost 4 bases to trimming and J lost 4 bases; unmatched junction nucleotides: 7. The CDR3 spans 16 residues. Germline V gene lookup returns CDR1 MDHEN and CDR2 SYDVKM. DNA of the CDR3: TGTGCCAGCAGTTCAAACGACAGGGGGCCATACAATGAGCAGTTCTTC. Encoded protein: CASSSNDRGPYNEQFF. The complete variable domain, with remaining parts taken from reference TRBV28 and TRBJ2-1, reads DVKVTQSSRYLVKRTGEKVFLECVQDMDHENMFWYRQDPGLGLRLIYFSYDVKMKEKGDIPEGYSVSREKKERFSLILESASTNQTSMYLCASSSNDRGPYNEQFFGPGTRLTVL.

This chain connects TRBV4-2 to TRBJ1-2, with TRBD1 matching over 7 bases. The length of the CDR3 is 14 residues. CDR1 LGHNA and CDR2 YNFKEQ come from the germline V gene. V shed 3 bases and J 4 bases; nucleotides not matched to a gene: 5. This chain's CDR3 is CASSQLQGSYGYTF. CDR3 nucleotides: TGTGCCAGCAGCCAGTTACAGGGGAGCTATGGCTACACCTTC.

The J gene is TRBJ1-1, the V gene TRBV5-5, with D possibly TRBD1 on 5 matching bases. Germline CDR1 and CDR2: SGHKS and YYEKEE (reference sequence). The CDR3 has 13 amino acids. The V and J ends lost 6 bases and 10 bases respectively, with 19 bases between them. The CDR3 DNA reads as TGTGCCAGCAACCTCGGGGGAGACGTGGGAGCTTTCTTT. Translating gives CASNLGGDVGAFF.

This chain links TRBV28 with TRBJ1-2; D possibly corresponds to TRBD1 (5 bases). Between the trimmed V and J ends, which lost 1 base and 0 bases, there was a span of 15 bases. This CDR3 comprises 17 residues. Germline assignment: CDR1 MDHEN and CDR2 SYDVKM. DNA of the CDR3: TGTGCCAGCAGTTTATTACCACCCCAGACAGCTAACTATGGCTACACCTTC. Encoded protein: CASSLLPPQTANYGYTF.

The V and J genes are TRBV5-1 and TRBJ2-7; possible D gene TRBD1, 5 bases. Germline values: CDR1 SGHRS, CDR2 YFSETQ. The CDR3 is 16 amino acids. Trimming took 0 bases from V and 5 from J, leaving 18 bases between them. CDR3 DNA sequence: TGCGCCAGCAGCTTGGATCCTTTGGCCAGGGTGGACGAGCAGTACTTC. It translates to CASSLDPLARVDEQYF.

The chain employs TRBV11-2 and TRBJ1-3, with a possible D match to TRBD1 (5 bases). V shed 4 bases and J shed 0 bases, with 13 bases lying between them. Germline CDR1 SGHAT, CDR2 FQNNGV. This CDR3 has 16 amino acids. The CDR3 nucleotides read TGTGCCAGCAGCTCGGGACTTTTTCTCTCTGGAAACACCATATATTTT. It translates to CASSSGLFLSGNTIYF.

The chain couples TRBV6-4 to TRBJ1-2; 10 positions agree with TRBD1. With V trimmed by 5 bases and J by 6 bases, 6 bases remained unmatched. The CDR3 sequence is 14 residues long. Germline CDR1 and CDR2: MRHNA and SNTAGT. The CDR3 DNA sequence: TGTGCCAGCAGTCCCGGGACAGGGGTAAATGGCTACACCTTC. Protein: CASSPGTGVNGYTF.

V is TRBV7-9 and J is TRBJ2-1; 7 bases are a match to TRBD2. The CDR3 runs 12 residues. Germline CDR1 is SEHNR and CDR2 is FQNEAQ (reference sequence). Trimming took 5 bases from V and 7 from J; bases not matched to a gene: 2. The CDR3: CASSRTSNEQFF. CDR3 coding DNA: TGTGCCAGCAGCCGGACTAGTAATGAGCAGTTCTTC.

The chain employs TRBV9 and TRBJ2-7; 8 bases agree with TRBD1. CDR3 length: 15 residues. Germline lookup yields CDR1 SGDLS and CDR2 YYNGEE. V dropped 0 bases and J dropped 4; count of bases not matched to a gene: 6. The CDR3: CASSVDGQGTYEQYF. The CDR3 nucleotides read TGTGCCAGCAGCGTAGACGGACAGGGTACTTACGAGCAGTACTTC.

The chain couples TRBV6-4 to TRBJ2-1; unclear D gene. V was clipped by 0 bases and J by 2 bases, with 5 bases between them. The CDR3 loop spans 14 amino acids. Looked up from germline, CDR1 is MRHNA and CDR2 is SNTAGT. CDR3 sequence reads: CASSDSPAYNEQFF. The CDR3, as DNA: TGTGCCAGCAGTGACTCGCCGGCCTACAATGAGCAGTTCTTC.

The CDR3 nucleotides are TGTGCCAGCAGTTTGTTAGCAGCGGGCACTAATTCACCCCTCCACTTT. Its translation is CASSLLAAGTNSPLHF. The chain uses TRBV28 and TRBJ1-6; no reliable D call. CDR3 length: 16 residues. Germline V CDR1 and CDR2: MDHEN, SYDVKM. The ends were cut back, 3 bases at V and 6 bases at J, with 15 bases in the middle.

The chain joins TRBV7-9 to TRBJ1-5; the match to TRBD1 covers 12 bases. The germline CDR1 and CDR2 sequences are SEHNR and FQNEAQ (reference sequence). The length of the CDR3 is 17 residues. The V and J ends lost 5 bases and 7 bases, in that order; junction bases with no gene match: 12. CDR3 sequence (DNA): TGTGCCAGCAGCGCTCCGGGACAGGGGGCCCCTTGGCAGCCCCAGCATTTT. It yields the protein CASSAPGQGAPWQPQHF.

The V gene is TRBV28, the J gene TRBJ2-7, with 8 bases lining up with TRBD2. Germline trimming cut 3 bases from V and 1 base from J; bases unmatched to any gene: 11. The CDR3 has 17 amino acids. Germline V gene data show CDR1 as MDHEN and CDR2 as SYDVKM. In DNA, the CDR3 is TGTGCCAGCAGTTTCCATGGCGGGGGGCCGACTTCCTACGAGCAGTACTTC. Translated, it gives CASSFHGGGPTSYEQYF.

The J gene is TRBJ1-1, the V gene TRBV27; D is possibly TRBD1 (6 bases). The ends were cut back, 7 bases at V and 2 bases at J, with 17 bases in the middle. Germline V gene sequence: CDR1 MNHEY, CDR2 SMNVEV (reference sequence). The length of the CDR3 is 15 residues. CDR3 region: CASTPRGGANTEAFF. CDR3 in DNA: TGTGCCAGCACCCCCCGAGGGGGGGCTAACACTGAAGCTTTCTTT.

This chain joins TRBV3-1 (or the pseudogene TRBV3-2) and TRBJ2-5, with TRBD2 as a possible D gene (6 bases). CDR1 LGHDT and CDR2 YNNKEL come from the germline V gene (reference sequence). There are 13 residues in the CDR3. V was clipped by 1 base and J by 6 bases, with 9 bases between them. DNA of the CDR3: TGTGCCAGCAGCCAAGCGGGAGATAAGACCCAGTACTTC. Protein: CASSQAGDKTQYF.

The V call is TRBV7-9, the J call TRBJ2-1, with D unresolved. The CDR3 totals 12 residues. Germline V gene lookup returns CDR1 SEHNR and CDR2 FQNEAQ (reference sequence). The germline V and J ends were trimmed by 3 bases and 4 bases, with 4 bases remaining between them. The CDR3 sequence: CASSFPYNEQFF. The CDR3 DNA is TGTGCCAGCAGCTTCCCGTACAATGAGCAGTTCTTC.

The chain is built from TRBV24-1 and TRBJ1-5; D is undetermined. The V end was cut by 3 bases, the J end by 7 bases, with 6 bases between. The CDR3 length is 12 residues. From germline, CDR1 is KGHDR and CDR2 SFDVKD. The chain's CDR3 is CATSDGGQPQHF. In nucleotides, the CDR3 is TGTGCCACCAGTGATGGAGGACAGCCCCAGCATTTT.

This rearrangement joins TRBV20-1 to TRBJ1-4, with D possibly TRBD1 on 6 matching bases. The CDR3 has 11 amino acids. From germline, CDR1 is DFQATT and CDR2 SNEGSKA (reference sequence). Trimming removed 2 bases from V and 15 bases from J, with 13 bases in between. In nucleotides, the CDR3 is TGCAGTGCTAGATCACAGGGTTTTGTGTTTTTT. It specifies CSARSQGFVFF.